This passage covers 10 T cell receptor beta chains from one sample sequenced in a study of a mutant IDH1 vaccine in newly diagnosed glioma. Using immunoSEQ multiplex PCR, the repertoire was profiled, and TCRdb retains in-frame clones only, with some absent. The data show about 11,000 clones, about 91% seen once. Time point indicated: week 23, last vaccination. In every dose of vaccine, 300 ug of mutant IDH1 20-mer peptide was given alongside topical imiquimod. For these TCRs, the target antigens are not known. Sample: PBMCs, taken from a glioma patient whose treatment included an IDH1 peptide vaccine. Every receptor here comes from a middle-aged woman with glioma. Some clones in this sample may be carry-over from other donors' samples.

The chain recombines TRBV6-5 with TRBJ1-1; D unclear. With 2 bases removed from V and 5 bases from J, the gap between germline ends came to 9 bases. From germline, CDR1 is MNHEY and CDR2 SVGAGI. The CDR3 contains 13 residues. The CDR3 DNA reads TGTGCCAGCAGTTACGGACCGGGGACTGAAGCTTTCTTT. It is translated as CASSYGPGTEAFF.

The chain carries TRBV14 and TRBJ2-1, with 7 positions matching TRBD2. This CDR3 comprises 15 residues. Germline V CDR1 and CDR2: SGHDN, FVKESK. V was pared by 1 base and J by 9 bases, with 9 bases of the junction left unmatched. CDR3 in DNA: TGTGCCAGCAGCCAAGGGCCAGGGAGGGGCGGTGAGCAGTTCTTC. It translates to CASSQGPGRGGEQFF.

CDR3: CSVERQEDGYTF. The CDR3 DNA is TGCAGCGTTGAAAGACAGGAAGATGGCTACACCTTC. The chain couples TRBV29-1 to TRBJ1-2; maybe TRBD1 (6 bases). Trimming pared 2 bases from V and 6 bases from J, leaving 10 bases between. The V gene's germline CDR1 is SQVTM and CDR2 ANQGSEA. The CDR3 has 12 amino acids.

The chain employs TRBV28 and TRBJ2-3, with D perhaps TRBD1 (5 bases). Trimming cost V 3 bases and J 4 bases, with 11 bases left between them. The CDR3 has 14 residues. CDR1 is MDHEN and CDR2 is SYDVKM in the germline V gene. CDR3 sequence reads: CASSFDWGSDTQYF. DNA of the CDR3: TGTGCCAGCAGTTTCGATTGGGGCTCAGATACGCAGTATTTT.

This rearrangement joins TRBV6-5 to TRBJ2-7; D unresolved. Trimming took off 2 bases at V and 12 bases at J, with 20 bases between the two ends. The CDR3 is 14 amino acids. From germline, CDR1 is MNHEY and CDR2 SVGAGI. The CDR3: CASSYPPYDRRLYF. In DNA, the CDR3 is TGTGCCAGCAGTTACCCCCCCTATGACCGGCGATTGTACTTC.

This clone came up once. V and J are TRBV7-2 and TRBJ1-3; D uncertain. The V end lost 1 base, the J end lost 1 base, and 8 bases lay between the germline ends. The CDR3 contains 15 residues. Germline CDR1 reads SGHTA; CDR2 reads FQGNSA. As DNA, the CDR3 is TGTGCCAGCAGCTTAGTGTCCGGGTCTGGAAACACCATATATTTT. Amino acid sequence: CASSLVSGSGNTIYF.

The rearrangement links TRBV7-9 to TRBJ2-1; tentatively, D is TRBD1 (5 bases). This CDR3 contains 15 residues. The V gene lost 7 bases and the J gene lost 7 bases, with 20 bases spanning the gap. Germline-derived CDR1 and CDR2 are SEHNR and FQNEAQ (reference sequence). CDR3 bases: TGTGCCAGCACACAGGTGCCGCCCGTGGTGAATGAGCAGTTCTTC. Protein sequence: CASTQVPPVVNEQFF.

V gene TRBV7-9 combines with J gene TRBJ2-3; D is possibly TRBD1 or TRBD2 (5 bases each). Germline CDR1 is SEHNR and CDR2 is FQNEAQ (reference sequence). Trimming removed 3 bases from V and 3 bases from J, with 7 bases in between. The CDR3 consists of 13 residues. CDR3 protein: CASSFWGTDTQYF. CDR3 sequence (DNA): TGTGCCAGCAGCTTTTGGGGGACAGATACGCAGTATTTT.

CDR3 amino acids: CASSLEPGGSYEQYF. The CDR3 nucleotides read TGTGCCAGCAGCTTAGAGCCCGGGGGGTCCTACGAGCAGTACTTC. This sequence joins TRBV7-2 and TRBJ2-7; 7 bases are a match to TRBD2. Germline-derived CDR1 and CDR2 are SGHTA and FQGNSA. J lost 1 base, V lost 1 base, and 4 bases had no gene match. This CDR3 region has 15 residues.

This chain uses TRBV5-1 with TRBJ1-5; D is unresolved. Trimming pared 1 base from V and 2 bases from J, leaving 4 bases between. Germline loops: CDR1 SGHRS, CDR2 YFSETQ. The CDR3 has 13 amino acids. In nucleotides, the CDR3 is TGCGCCAGCAGCTTGATGGGCAATCAGCCCCAGCATTTT. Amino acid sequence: CASSLMGNQPQHF.